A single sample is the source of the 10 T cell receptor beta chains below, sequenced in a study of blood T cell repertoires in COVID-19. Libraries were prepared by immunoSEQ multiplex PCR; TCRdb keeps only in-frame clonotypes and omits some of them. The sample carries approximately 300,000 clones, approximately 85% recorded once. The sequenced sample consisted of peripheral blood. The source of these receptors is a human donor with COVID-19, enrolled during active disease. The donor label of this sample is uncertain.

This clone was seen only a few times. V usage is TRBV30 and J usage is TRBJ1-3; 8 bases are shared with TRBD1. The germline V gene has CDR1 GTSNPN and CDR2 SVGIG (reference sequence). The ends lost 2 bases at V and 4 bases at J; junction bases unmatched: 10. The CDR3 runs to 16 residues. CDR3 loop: CAWSTGTGVWGNTIYF. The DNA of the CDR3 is TGTGCCTGGAGTACCGGGACAGGAGTCTGGGGAAACACCATATATTTT.

CDR3 nucleotide sequence: TGTGCCAGCAGCACGGGACAGCATAGCAATCAGCCCCAGCATTTT. This translates into CASSTGQHSNQPQHF. The V gene is TRBV7-9, the J gene TRBJ1-5; 7 nucleotides align to TRBD1. V lost 5 bases and J lost 0; bases outside the gene matches: 4. Germline lookup yields CDR1 SEHNR and CDR2 FQNEAQ (reference sequence). CDR3 size: 15 residues. Together with reference TRBV7-9 and TRBJ1-5, the CDR3 gives the full variable domain: DTGVSQNPRHKITKRGQNVTFRCDPISEHNRLYWYRQTLGQGPEFLTYFQNEAQLEKSRLLSDRFSAERPKGSFSTLEIQRTEQGDSAMYLCASSTGQHSNQPQHFGDGTRLSIL.

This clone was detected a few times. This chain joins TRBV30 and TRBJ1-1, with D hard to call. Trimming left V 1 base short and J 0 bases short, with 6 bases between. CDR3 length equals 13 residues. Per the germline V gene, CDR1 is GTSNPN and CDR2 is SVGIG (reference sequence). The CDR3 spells CAWSAQMNTEAFF. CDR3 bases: TGTGCCTGGAGTGCACAGATGAACACTGAAGCTTTCTTT.

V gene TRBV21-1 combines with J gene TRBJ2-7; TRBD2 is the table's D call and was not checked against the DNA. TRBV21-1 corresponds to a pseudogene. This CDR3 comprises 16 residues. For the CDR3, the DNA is TGTGCCAGCAGCAAAAATGCCCCTGGGAGCTCCTACGAGCAGTACTTC. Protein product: CASSKNAPGSSYEQYF.

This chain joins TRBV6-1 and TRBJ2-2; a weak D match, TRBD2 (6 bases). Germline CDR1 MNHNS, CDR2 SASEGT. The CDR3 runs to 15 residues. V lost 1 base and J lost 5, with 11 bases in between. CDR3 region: CASSEGLVVTGELFF. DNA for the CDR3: TGTGCCAGCAGTGAAGGACTAGTCGTGACCGGGGAGCTGTTTTTT.

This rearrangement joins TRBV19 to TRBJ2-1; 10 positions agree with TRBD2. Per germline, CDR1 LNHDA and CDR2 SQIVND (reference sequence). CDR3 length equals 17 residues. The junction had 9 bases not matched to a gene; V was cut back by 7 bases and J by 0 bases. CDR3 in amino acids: CASIGTSARRSYNEQFF. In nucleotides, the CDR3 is TGTGCCAGTATTGGGACTAGCGCTAGACGCTCCTACAATGAGCAGTTCTTC.

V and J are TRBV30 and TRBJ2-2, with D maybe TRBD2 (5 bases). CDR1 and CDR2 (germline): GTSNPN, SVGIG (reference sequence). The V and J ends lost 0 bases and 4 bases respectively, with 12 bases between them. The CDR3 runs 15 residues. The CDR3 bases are TGTGCCTGGAGTGTACGGACGGAGGTCACCGGGGAGCTGTTTTTT. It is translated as CAWSVRTEVTGELFF.

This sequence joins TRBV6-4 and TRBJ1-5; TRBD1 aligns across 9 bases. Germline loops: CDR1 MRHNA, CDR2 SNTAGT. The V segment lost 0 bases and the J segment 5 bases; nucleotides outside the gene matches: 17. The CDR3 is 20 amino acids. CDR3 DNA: TGTGCCAGCAGTGACTCTTGTAAGGGACAGGGCTTTGATAGGGATCAGCCCCAGCATTTT. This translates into CASSDSCKGQGFDRDQPQHF.

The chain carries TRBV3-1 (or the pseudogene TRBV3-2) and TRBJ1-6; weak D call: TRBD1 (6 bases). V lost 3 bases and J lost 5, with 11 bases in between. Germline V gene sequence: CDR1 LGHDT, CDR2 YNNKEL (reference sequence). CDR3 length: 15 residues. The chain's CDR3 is CASSHRTVDNSPLHF. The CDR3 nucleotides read TGTGCCAGCAGCCACCGGACAGTGGATAATTCACCCCTCCACTTT.

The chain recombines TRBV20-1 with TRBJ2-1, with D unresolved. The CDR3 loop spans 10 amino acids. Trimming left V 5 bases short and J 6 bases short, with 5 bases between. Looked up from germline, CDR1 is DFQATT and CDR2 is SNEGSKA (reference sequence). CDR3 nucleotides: TGCAGTGCTGCGGCCAATGAGCAGTTCTTC. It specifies CSAAANEQFF.